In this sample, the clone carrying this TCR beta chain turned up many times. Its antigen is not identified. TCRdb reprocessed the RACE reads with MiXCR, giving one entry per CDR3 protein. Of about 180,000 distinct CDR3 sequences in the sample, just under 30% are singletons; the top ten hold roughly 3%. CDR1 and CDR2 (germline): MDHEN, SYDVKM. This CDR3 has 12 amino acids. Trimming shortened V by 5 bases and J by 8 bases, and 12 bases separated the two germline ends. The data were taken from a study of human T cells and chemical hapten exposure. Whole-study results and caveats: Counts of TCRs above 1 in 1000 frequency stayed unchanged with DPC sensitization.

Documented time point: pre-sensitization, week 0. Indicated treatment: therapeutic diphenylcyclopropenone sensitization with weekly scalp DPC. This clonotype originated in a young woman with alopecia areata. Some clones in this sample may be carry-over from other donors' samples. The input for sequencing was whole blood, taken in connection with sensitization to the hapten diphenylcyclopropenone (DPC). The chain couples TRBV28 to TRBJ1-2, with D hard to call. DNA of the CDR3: TGTGCCAGCAGTCCGCCAATTTGGGGCTACACCTTC. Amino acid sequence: CASSPPIWGYTF.